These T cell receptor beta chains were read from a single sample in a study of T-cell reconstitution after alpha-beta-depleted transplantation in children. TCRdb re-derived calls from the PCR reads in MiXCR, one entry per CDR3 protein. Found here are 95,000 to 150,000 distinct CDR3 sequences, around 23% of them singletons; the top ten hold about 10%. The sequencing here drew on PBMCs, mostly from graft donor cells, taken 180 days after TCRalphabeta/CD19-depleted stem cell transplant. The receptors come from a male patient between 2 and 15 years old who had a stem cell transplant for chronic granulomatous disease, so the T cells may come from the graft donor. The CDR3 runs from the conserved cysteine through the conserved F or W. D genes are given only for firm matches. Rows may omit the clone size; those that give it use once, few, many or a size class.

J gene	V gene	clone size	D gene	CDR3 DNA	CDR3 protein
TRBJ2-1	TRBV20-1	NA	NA	TGCAGTGCTAGAGTCCCTTCGGGTAGCGATGAGCAGTTCTTC	CSARVPSGSDEQFF
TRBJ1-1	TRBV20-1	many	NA	TGCAGTGCTAGAGATAGTGGAAGAGGGAACACTGAAGCTTTCTTT	CSARDSGRGNTEAFF
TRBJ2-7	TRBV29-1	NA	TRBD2	TGCAGCGTTTTGGTTCTAGCGGGCCACTACGAGCAGTACTTC	CSVLVLAGHYEQYF
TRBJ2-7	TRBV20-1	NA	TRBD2	TGCAGTGCTAGAGTACTAGCGGGAGGACCCTACGAGCAGTACTTC	CSARVLAGGPYEQYF
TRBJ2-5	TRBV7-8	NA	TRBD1	TGTGCCAGCAGCTCTGACAGGGGACGTCGAGAGACCCAGTACTTC	CASSSDRGRRETQYF
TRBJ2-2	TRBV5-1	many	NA	TGCGCCAGCAGCTGGAGGGAGACCGCGAACACCGGGGAGCTGTTTTTT	CASSWRETANTGELFF
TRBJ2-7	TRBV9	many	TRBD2	TGTGCCAGCAGCGTACGGGCGGGGGACTACGAGCAGTACTTC	CASSVRAGDYEQYF
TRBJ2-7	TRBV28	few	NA	TGTGCCAGCAGCGCTCCCCCCTACGAGCAGTACTTC	CASSAPPYEQYF
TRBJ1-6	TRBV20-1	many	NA	TGCAGTGCTAGACCGGACGGACTTAATTCACCCCTCCACTTT	CSARPDGLNSPLHF
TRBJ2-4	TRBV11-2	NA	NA	TGTGCCAGCAGCTCAGTGACAGTCGGCAAAAACATTCAGTACTTC	CASSSVTVGKNIQYF
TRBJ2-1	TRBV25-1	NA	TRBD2	TGTGCCAGCAGTGAATTGGGACTAGAGGTTGAGCAGTTCTTC	CASSELGLEVEQFF
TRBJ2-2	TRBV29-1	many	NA	TGCAGCGTTGACCCGGGCACCGGGGAGCTGTTTTTT	CSVDPGTGELFF
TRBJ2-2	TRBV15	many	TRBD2	TGTGCCACCAGCAGGGAGACTAGCGCAAACACCGGGGAGCTGTTTTTT	CATSRETSANTGELFF
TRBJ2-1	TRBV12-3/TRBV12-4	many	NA	TGTGCCAGCAGTTTTCCGGCGCCAGGGGATGAGCAGTTCTTC	CASSFPAPGDEQFF
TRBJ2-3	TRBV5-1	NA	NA	TGCGCCAGCAGCTTGGGTGTACGCACAGATACGCAGTATTTT	CASSLGVRTDTQYF
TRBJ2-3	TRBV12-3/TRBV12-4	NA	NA	TGTGCCAGCAGTCCCGTGGATACGCAGTATTTT	CASSPVDTQYF
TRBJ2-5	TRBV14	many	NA	TGTGCCAGCAGCCAAGGTTTGTCGGAGACCCAGTACTTC	CASSQGLSETQYF
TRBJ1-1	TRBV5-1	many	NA	TGCGCCAGCAGCCCCGGGGGAGGGATAAACACTGAAGCTTTCTTT	CASSPGGGINTEAFF
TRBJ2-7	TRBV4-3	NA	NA	TGCGCCAGCAGCCAAGATAGGGGGTACGAGCAGTACTTC	CASSQDRGYEQYF
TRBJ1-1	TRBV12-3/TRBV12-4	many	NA	TGTGCCAGCAGTTTTGGAGGGGGGGGCACTGAAGCTTTCTTT	CASSFGGGGTEAFF
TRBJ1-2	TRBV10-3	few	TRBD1	TGTGCCATCAGTGTGGGGACAGCCAACTATGGCTACACCTTC	CAISVGTANYGYTF
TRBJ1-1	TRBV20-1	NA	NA	TGCAGTGCTAGCCCCCGGGGGAGACCCGCAGGGGCTTTCTTT	CSASPRGRPAGAFF
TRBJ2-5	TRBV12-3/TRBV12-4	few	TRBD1	TGTGCCAGCAGTTTAGGGACAGGGCGAAAGACCCAGTACTTC	CASSLGTGRKTQYF
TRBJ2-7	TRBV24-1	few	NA	TGTGCCACCGGTAGCGGCTACGAGCAGTACTTC	CATGSGYEQYF
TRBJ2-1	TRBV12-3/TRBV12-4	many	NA	TGTGCCAGCAGTTTAATGTGGGAGTCCTACAATGAGCAGTTCTTC	CASSLMWESYNEQFF
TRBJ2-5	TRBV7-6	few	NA	TGTGCCAGCAGCTTATCATGGGCTAGGGGGTACCAAGAGACCCAGTACTTC	CASSLSWARGYQETQYF
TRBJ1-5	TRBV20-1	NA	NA	TGCAGTGCTAGAGGGATGGTCGGAGGTCCTAGAGACAGGAATCAGCCCCAGCATTTT	CSARGMVGGPRDRNQPQHF
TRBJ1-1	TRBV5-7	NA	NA	TGTGCCAGCAGCCCAAGGAACACTGAAGCTTTCTTT	CASSPRNTEAFF
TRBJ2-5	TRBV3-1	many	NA	TGTGCCAGCAGCCAACGACGGGCGACTAGTCCCTCGTACCAAGAGACCCAGTACTTC	CASSQRRATSPSYQETQYF
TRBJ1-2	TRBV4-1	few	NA	TGCGCCAGCAGCCAAGATCGGGAACAGGGACTGGTCTATGGCTACACCTTC	CASSQDREQGLVYGYTF
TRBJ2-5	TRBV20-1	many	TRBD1	TGCAGTGCTGGGACAGGGAAGGCGGAGACCCAGTACTTC	CSAGTGKAETQYF
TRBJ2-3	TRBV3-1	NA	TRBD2	TGTGCCAGCAGACAAAAGGCTAGCGGGGCAAGCACAGATACGCAGTATTTT	CASRQKASGASTDTQYF
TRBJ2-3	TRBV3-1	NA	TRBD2	TGTGCCAGCAAGTGGGGACTAGGGTCAGATACGCAGTATTTT	CASKWGLGSDTQYF
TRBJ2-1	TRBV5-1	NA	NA	TGCGCCAGCAGCCATTCCGCCCGGGCAAGGGCGGGGAATGAGCAGTTCTTC	CASSHSARARAGNEQFF
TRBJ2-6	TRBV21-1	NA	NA	TGTGCCAGCAGCACCGGGACACTTAATTTCAGCTCTGGGGCCAACGTCCTGACTTTC	CASSTGTLNFSSGANVLTF
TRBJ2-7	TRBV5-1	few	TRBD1	TGCGCCAGCAGCTTCGGGACAGACTACGAGCAGTACTTC	CASSFGTDYEQYF
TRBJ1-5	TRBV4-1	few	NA	TGCGCCAGCAGCCAAGAAGAAGTAGGTGTAAATCAGCCCCAGCATTTT	CASSQEEVGVNQPQHF
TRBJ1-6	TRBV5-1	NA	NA	TGCGCCAGCAGCACCTCGGAAGCCCAGGCCCTCCACTTT	CASSTSEAQALHF
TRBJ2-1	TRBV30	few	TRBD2	TGTGCCTGCACCACCGGGGGTGGGACTAGCGGGTACAATGAGCAGTTCTTC	CACTTGGGTSGYNEQFF
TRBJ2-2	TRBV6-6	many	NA	TGTGCCAGCAGATTCGGGTCTGCCTTATCATCGAACACCGGGGAGCTGTTTTTT	CASRFGSALSSNTGELFF
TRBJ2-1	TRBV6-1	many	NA	TGTGCCAGCAGTGAAGCGGGACAAATGACCAATGAGCAGTTCTTC	CASSEAGQMTNEQFF
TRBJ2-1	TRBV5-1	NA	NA	TGCGCCAGCAGCTTGGAGCGATCTGACAATGAGCAGTTCTTC	CASSLERSDNEQFF